This T cell receptor beta chain was identified during a study of cytomegalovirus exposure and HLA in healthy donors. Libraries were prepared by immunoSEQ multiplex PCR; TCRdb keeps only in-frame clonotypes and omits some of them. The repertoire holds about 200,000 clones, with around nine tenths as singletons. This clone was observed once. In germline, CDR1 is MNHNS, CDR2 SASEGT. This CDR3 spans 14 amino acids. Between the trimmed V and J ends, which lost 4 bases and 0 bases, there was a span of 9 bases. Sequenced input: PBMCs. The chain couples TRBV6-1 to TRBJ1-1, with D tentatively TRBD1 (5 bases). The source of this sequence is a woman aged 18-30 years in good health and CMV-seropositive. Written as DNA, the CDR3 is TGTGCCAGCAGTGTCCAGGGCCTGAACACTGAAGCTTTCTTT. It translates to CASSVQGLNTEAFF.